The clone carrying this T cell receptor beta chain was seen a handful of times. Its antigen is unidentified. The germline gives CDR1 SGHVS, CDR2 FQNEAQ. Trimming took off 5 bases at V and 7 bases at J, with 12 bases between the two ends. The length of the CDR3 is 13 residues. The sample is drawn from a study of cytomegalovirus exposure and HLA in healthy donors. General study findings and limits: For most subjects, TCR beta sequences were reported to predict HLA-A and HLA-B alleles with accuracy. Cytomegalovirus status, reportedly, was diagnosed with high specificity and sensitivity by the classifier. Earlier findings revealed that most TCR beta V segments proved productive either about 90% or about 30% of the time.

The PCR used 60 Vbeta and 13 Jbeta primers. Profiling relied on immunoSEQ multiplex PCR, and the TCRdb table lists in-frame clones only, not all of them. The profile shows some 94,000 clones, roughly 71% of them singletons. Sequenced: PBMCs. The chain combines TRBV7-8 with TRBJ1-5, with a possible D match to TRBD1 (5 bases). This TCR was recovered from a man in his forties or fifties in good health and CMV-seronegative. CDR3 DNA sequence: TGTGCCAGCAGCGTCAGTCAGGGACAGCCCCAGCATTTT. This encodes CASSVSQGQPQHF.